This T cell receptor (beta chain) emerged from a study of vaccination and CD4 T cells after COVID-19. As concerns this clonotype: What it binds is not known.

With the Oncomine TCR Beta short-read assay, DNA from cultured CD4+ T cells was sequenced. TCRdb reanalysed the PCR reads using MiXCR and keeps one entry per CDR3 protein. The repertoire has thousands of distinct CDR3 sequences, 30% to 35% of them found once; the top ten carry 30% to 45%. Sample treatment: approximately 10-day PBMC culture with coronavirus spike peptide pools or control peptides (ViraFEST assay). One should note that the unexposed donor's CD4+ T cells were collected before the COVID-19 pandemic (2011-2018). Contingent on cell availability, unexposed-donor CD4+ T cells were interrogated with SARS-CoV-2 S/N and four cold-coronavirus spikes. The TCR originated in a human donor in good health. The sequenced sample consisted of CD4+ T cells from blood, cultured in vitro.

CDR3 nucleotides: TGTGCCAGCTCACCGGGACTAGACGCAGAGACCCAGTACTTC. It yields the protein CASSPGLDAETQYF. The chain is built from TRBV18 and TRBJ2-5; 8 bases fit TRBD2. The germline gives CDR1 KGHSH, CDR2 LQKENI. Unmatched junction bases numbered 4, after V lost 3 bases and J lost 4 bases. This CDR3 region has 14 residues.